The TCR beta chain under discussion was sequenced for a study of cytomegalovirus exposure and HLA in healthy donors. Broader study findings: TCR beta chains numbering some 150 were designated cytomegalovirus-associated. Later analysis found that TCR beta chains associated with HLA were more clonally expanded than other, equally common chains. The study dropped some indistinguishable V segments, TRBV6-2 and TRBV6-3 among them.

Concerning this clone: The antigen is undetermined.

The PCR made use of 60 Vbeta and 13 Jbeta primers. Profiling relied on immunoSEQ multiplex PCR, and the TCRdb table lists in-frame clones only, not all of them. This table has approximately 170,000 clones, approximately 59% appearing once. The CDR3 spans 13 residues. CDR1 is GTSNPN and CDR2 is SVGIG in the germline V gene (reference sequence). With 6 bases removed from V and 4 bases from J, the gap between germline ends came to 16 bases. The chain couples TRBV30 to TRBJ2-7; perhaps TRBD1 as D (5 bases). The receptor comes from a man aged 40-50 years in good health and CMV-seronegative. Sequenced material: PBMCs. The CDR3 loop reads CACNKDTAYEQYF. The CDR3 region has the DNA TGTGCCTGCAATAAGGACACGGCATACGAGCAGTACTTC.